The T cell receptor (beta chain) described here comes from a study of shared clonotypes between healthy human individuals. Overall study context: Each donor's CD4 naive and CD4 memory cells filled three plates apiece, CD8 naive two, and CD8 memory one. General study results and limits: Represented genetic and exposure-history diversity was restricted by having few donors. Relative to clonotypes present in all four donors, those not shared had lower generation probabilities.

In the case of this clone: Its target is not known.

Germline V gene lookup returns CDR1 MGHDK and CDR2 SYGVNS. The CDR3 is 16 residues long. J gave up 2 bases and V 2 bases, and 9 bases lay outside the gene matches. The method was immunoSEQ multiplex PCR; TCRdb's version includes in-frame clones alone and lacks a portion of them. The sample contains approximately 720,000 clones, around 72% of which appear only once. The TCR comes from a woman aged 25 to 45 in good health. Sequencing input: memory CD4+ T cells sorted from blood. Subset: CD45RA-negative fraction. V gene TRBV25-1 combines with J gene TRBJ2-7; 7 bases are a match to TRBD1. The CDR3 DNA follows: TGTGCCAGCAGTGAACTTACGCACGACAGGGCCTACGAGCAGTACTTC. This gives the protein CASSELTHDRAYEQYF.